The sequence of this TCR beta chain was determined in a study of T cell responses to AZD1222 COVID-19 vaccine. For this clone: Its antigen is not known.

Some clones are missing from TCRdb's copy, which holds only in-frame ones; the method was immunoSEQ multiplex PCR. The profile shows 150,000 to 200,000 clones, 70% to 90% of them singletons. Regarding the study as a whole: CD4 TCRs associated with vaccination spanned spike, dominating at 160-218 and 743-854. Baseline seropositives among AZD1222 recipients totaled only 5 to 7. Nearly half of spike-specific TCRs reportedly go after variant regions that carry no mutations.

Pooled samples include second doses given at about 4 or 12 weeks. Trimming cost V 8 bases and J 3 bases, with 22 bases left between them. Germline loops: CDR1 SSHAT, CDR2 FNYEAQ (reference sequence). The CDR3 contains 16 residues. The sequence derives from an adult who received the AZD1222 COVID-19 vaccine. The sequenced sample was peripheral blood, obtained 28 days after the second AZD1222 dose. This chain connects TRBV7-7 to TRBJ2-5; D may be TRBD1 (5 bases). CDR3 region: CASGSRLSREEETQYF. In DNA, the CDR3 is TGTGCCAGCGGCAGTAGGTTAAGCAGGGAAGAAGAGACCCAGTACTTC.